This T cell receptor (beta chain) was profiled in a study of blood T cells in healthy people across ages. Per the germline V gene, CDR1 is DFQATT and CDR2 is SNEGSKA (reference sequence). V shed 6 bases and J 5 bases; nucleotides not matched to a gene: 12. CDR3 length equals 15 residues. A second PCR, run for roughly 7 to 12 cycles, used a sample-barcoded 5' primer plus a J-beta primer mix. TCRdb redid the calling of the 5' RACE reads with MiXCR, one entry per CDR3 protein. Of 780,000 or so distinct CDR3 sequences listed, roughly three fifths are singletons. This receptor was obtained from a man aged 40-50 years in good health. V is TRBV20-1 and J is TRBJ2-5, with 10 positions matching TRBD1. The sequencing input was blood. The CDR3 reads CSAETGTGARETQYF. The CDR3 DNA reads TGCAGTGCAGAGACCGGGACAGGGGCGCGGGAGACCCAGTACTTC.